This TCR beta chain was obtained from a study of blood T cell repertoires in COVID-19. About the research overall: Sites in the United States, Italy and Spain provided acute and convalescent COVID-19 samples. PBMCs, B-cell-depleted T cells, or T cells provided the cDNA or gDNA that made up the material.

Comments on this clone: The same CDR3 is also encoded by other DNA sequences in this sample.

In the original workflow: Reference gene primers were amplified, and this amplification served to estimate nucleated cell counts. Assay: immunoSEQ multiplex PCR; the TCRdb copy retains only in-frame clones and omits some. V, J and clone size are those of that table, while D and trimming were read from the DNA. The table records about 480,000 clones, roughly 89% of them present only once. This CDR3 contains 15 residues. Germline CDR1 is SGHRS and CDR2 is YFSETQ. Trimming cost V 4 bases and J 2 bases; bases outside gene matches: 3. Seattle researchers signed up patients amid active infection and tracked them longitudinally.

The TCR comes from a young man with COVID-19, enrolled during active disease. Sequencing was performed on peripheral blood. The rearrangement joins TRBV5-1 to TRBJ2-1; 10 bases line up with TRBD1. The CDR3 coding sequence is TGCGCCAGCAGCCGGGGACAGGGGACCTACAATGAGCAGTTCTTC. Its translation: CASSRGQGTYNEQFF.